Listed below are T cell receptor beta chains from one sample, sequenced in a study of cytomegalovirus exposure and HLA in healthy donors. The repertoire was sequenced with immunoSEQ multiplex PCR; TCRdb's copy has only in-frame clones and lacks some. The table lists more than 150,000 clones, 80% of them singletons. Sequencing was done on a sample of PBMCs. All receptors derive from a woman between 45 and 65 years old in good health and CMV-seropositive. Both conserved end residues are part of each CDR3. A D gene is named only where the DNA matches it firmly. A clone size is listed for some rows: how often the clone was seen (once, few, many), or a class if it is expanded.

TRBJ1-4 | TRBV7-2 | TRBD1 | NA | CASSGGLGQGPRVREKLFF | TGTGCCAGCAGCGGGGGATTGGGACAGGGGCCCCGAGTTAGAGAAAAACTGTTTTTT
TRBJ2-5 | TRBV18 | TRBD1 | NA | CASSAWTGEETQYF | TGTGCCAGCTCAGCTTGGACAGGGGAAGAGACCCAGTACTTC
TRBJ1-1 | TRBV4-1 | NA | NA | CASSQLRSMNTEAFF | TGCGCCAGCAGCCAACTAAGAAGTATGAACACTGAAGCTTTCTTT
TRBJ1-2 | TRBV28 | NA | NA | CASSYEPVLSYGYTF | TGTGCCAGCAGCTATGAACCGGTGTTATCCTATGGCTACACCTTC
TRBJ2-3 | TRBV14 | NA | NA | CASSYRDVIGTDTQYF | TGTGCCAGCAGCTACAGGGACGTCATTGGGACAGATACGCAGTATTTT
TRBJ2-7 | TRBV13 | TRBD2 | NA | CASSLWGAGVGAYEQYF | TGTGCCAGCAGCTTATGGGGAGCGGGGGTGGGCGCCTACGAGCAGTACTTC
TRBJ1-2 | TRBV4-1 | TRBD1 | NA | CASSQGNTGGRNGYTF | TGCGCCAGCAGCCAAGGTAACACAGGGGGCCGGAATGGCTACACCTTC
TRBJ1-2 | TRBV28 | NA | NA | CASSLQAANYGYTF | TGTGCCAGCAGTTTACAGGCAGCCAACTATGGCTACACCTTC
TRBJ2-5 | TRBV5-4 | TRBD2 | NA | CASTSGGGRQETQYF | TGTGCCAGCACCTCGGGGGGAGGTAGGCAAGAGACCCAGTACTTC
TRBJ1-1 | TRBV11-1 | NA | NA | CASSLVGNTEAFF | TGTGCCAGCAGCTTAGTCGGGAACACTGAAGCTTTCTTT
TRBJ2-2 | TRBV7-2 | NA | NA | CASSRSLTNTGELFF | TGTGCCAGCAGCCGGAGTCTAACGAACACCGGGGAGCTGTTTTTT
TRBJ2-5 | TRBV28 | TRBD2 | NA | CASRSTSGRGETQYF | TGTGCCAGCCGGTCGACTAGCGGGAGGGGTGAGACCCAGTACTTC
TRBJ2-5 | TRBV5-8 | NA | NA | CASSPRTARETQYF | TGTGCCAGCAGCCCAAGGACAGCCCGGGAGACCCAGTACTTC
TRBJ2-3 | TRBV28 | TRBD2 | NA | CASSILRSSGSTDTQYF | TGTGCCAGCAGTATTCTAAGGAGTAGCGGGAGCACAGATACGCAGTATTTT
TRBJ1-4 | TRBV18 | TRBD1 | NA | CASSVFQGADEKLFF | TGTGCCAGCTCCGTTTTCCAGGGGGCAGATGAAAAACTGTTTTTT
TRBJ2-1 | TRBV4-3 | NA | NA | CASSQDRGSGPHRYNEQFF | TGCGCCAGCAGCCAAGATAGGGGGAGCGGTCCACACCGCTACAATGAGCAGTTCTTC
TRBJ1-5 | TRBV19 | TRBD1 | NA | CASSFRQGSSLGQPQHF | TGTGCCAGTAGTTTCCGACAGGGGAGTAGCCTGGGTCAGCCCCAGCATTTT
TRBJ2-1 | TRBV7-2 | TRBD1 | NA | CASLSGTGWYNEQFF | TGTGCCAGCCTCTCGGGGACAGGGTGGTACAATGAGCAGTTCTTC
TRBJ2-5 | TRBV30 | NA | NA | CAWSVLGETQYF | TGTGCCTGGAGTGTACTTGGAGAGACCCAGTACTTC
TRBJ1-1 | TRBV19 | NA | NA | CASSIPGLMTEAFF | TGTGCCAGTAGTATACCGGGTTTGATGACTGAAGCTTTCTTT
TRBJ2-5 | TRBV19 | TRBD2 | NA | CASSLRTSGQETQYF | TGTGCCAGTAGTCTCCGGACTAGCGGCCAAGAGACCCAGTACTTC
TRBJ1-1 | TRBV28 | NA | NA | CASTLLRRPEAFF | TGTGCCAGCACCTTATTGAGGCGGCCCGAAGCTTTCTTT
TRBJ2-2 | TRBV4-3 | TRBD1 | few | CASSHRTGTGELFF | TGCGCCAGCAGCCACCGGACAGGGACCGGGGAGCTGTTTTTT
TRBJ2-4 | TRBV9 | NA | NA | CASSSSWRARGIQYF | TGTGCCAGCAGCTCGTCTTGGAGGGCGCGGGGCATTCAGTACTTC
TRBJ1-2 | TRBV18 | NA | NA | CASSPSPPGGGRGDYGYTF | TGTGCCAGCTCACCGTCACCCCCGGGAGGAGGGAGAGGGGACTATGGCTACACCTTC
TRBJ1-3 | TRBV7-8 | NA | NA | CASSRTYLGASQSGNTIYF | TGTGCCAGCAGCCGAACTTACTTGGGAGCCTCCCAGTCTGGAAACACCATATATTTT
TRBJ2-1 | TRBV15 | TRBD2 | NA | CATSREGASGGAWDNEQFF | TGTGCCACCAGCAGAGAAGGGGCTAGCGGGGGGGCCTGGGACAATGAGCAGTTCTTC
TRBJ1-5 | TRBV15 | NA | NA | CATSRDRNNQPQHF | TGTGCCACCAGCAGGGACAGAAACAATCAGCCCCAGCATTTT
TRBJ2-3 | TRBV29-1 | TRBD2 | NA | CSVDRFETSVGTQYF | TGCAGCGTTGATAGATTCGAGACTAGCGTCGGTACGCAGTATTTT
TRBJ2-7 | TRBV7-9 | NA | NA | CASSLDSSYEQYF | TGTGCCAGCAGCCTGGACAGTTCCTACGAGCAGTACTTC
TRBJ2-2 | TRBV4-2 | NA | NA | CASSHHRTNTGELFF | TGTGCCAGCAGCCATCACAGAACGAACACCGGGGAGCTGTTTTTT
TRBJ1-2 | TRBV6-5 | TRBD1 | NA | CASSPLGQNRTF | TGTGCCAGCAGTCCCCTGGGACAGAATAGGACCTTC
TRBJ1-5 | TRBV28 | NA | NA | CASSFGALSGRGTSNQPQHF | TGTGCCAGCAGTTTTGGGGCACTGTCCGGCAGGGGCACTAGCAATCAGCCCCAGCATTTT
TRBJ2-1 | TRBV11-3 | TRBD2 | once | CASSRRTSGASYNEQFF | TGTGCCAGCAGCAGGCGGACTAGCGGGGCCTCCTACAATGAGCAGTTCTTC
TRBJ1-2 | TRBV4-2 | TRBD1 | NA | CASSQGVQGVGYTF | TGTGCCAGCAGCCAAGGAGTACAGGGGGTTGGCTACACCTTC
TRBJ1-2 | TRBV7-3 | NA | NA | CASSPQGNYGYTF | TGTGCCAGCAGCCCGCAGGGGAACTATGGCTACACCTTC